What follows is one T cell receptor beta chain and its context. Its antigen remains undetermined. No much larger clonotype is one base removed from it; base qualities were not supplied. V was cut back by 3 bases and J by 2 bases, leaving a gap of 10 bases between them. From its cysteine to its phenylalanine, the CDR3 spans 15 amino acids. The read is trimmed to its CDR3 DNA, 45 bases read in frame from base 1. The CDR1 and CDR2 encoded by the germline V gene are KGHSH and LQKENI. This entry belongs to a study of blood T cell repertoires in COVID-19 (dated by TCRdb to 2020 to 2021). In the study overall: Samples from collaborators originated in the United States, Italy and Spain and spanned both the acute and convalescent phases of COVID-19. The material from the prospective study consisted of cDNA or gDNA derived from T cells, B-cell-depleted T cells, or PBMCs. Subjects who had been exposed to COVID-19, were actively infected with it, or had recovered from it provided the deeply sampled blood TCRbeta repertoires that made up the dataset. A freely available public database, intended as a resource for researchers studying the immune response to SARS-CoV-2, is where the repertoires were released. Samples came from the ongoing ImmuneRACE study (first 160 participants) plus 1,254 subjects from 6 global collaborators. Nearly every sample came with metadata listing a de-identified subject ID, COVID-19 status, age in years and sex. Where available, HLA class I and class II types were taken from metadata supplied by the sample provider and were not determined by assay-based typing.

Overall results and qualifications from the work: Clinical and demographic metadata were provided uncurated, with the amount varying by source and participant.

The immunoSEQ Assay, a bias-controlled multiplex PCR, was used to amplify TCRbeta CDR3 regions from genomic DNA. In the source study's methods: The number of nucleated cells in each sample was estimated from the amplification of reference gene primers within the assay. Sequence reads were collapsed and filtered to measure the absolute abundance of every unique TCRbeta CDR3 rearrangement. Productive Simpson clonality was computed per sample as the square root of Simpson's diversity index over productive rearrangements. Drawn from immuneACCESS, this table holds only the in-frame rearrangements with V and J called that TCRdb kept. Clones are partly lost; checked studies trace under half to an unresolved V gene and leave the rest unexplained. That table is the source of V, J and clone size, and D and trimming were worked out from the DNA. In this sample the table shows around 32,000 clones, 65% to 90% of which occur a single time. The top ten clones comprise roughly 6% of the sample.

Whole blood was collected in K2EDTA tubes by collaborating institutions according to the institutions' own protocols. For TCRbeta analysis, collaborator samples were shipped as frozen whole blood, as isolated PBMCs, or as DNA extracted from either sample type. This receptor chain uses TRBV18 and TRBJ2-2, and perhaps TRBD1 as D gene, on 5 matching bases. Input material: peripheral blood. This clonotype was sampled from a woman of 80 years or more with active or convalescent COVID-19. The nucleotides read TGTGCCAGCTCACCGGGGCACCCTAACACCGGGGAGCTGTTTTTT. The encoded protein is CASSPGHPNTGELFF.